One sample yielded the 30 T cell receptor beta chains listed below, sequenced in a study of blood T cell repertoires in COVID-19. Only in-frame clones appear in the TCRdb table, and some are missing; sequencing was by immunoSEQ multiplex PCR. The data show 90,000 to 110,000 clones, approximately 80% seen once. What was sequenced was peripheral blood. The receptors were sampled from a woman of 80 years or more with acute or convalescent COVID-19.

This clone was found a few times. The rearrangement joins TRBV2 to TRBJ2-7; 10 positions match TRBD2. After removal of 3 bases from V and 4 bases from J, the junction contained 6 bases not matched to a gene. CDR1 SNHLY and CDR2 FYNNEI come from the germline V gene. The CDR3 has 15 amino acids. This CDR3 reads CASSDALAGAYEQYF. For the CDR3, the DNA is TGTGCCAGCAGTGATGCTCTAGCGGGAGCATACGAGCAGTACTTC.

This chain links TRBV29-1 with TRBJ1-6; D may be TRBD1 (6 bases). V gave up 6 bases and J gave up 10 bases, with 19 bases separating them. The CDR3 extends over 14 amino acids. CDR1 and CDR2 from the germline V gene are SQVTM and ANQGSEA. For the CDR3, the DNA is TGCAGCGTCCGAGACAGGAATTACGAATCACCCCTCCACTTT. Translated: CSVRDRNYESPLHF.

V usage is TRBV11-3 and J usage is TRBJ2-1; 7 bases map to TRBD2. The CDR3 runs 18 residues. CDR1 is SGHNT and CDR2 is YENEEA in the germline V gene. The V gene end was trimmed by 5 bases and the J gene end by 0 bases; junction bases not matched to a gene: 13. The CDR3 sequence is CASSPFSGDYASYNEQFF. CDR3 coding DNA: TGTGCCAGCAGCCCTTTCAGCGGGGACTACGCCTCCTACAATGAGCAGTTCTTC.

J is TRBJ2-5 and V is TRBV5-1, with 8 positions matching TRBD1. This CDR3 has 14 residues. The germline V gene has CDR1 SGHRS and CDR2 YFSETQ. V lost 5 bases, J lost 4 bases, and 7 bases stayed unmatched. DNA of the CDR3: TGCGCCAGCAGTTCCGGGACAGGTGGAGAGACCCAGTACTTC. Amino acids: CASSSGTGGETQYF.

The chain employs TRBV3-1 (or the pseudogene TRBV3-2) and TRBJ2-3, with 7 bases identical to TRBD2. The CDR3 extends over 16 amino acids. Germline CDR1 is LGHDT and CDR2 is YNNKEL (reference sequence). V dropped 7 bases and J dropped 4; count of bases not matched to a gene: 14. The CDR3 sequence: CASTNGGRLSADTQYF. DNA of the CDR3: TGTGCCAGCACGAACGGGGGGAGGCTCTCCGCAGATACGCAGTATTTT.

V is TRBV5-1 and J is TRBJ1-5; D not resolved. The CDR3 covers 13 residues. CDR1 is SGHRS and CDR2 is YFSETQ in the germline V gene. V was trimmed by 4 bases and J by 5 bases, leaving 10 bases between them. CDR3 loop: CASSVDWDQPQHF. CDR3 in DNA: TGCGCCAGCAGCGTAGACTGGGATCAGCCCCAGCATTTT.

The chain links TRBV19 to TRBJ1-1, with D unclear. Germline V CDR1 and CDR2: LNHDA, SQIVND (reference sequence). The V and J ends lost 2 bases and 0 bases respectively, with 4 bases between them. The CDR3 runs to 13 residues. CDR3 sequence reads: CASSIQMNTEAFF. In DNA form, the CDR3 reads TGTGCCAGTAGTATACAGATGAACACTGAAGCTTTCTTT.

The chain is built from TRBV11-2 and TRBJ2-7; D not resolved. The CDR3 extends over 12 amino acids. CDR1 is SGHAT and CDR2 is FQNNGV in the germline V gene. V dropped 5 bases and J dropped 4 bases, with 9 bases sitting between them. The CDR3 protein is CASSRRSYEQYF. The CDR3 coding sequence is TGTGCCAGCAGCCGACGGAGTTACGAGCAGTACTTC.

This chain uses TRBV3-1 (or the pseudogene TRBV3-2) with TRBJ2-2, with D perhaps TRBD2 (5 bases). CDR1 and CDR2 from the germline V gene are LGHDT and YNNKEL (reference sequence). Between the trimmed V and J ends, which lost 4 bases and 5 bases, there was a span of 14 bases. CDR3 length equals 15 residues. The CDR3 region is CASSLISGRTGELFF. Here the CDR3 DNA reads TGTGCCAGCAGCCTTATAAGCGGTCGGACCGGGGAGCTGTTTTTT.

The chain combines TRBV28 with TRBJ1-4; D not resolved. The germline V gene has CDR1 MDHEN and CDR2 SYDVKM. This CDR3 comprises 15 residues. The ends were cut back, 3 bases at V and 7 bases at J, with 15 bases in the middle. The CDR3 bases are TGTGCCAGCAGTTTCGACCAACGGGGTGGTGAAAAACTGTTTTTT. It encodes CASSFDQRGGEKLFF.

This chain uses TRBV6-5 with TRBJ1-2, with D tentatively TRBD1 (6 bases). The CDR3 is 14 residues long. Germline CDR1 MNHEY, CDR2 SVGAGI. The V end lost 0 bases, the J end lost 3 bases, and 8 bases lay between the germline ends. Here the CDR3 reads CASSYSDSHYGYTF. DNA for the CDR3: TGTGCCAGCAGTTACTCGGACAGCCACTATGGCTACACCTTC.

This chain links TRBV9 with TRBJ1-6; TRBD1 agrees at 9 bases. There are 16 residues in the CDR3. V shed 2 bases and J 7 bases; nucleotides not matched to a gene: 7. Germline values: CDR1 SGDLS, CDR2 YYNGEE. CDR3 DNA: TGTGCCAGCAGCGTGGGACTGGGACAGGGAAATTCACCCCTCCACTTT. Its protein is CASSVGLGQGNSPLHF.

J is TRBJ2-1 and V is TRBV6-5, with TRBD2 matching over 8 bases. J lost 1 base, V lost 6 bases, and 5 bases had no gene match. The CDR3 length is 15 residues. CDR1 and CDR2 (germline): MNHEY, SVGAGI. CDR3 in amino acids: CASSLSGSSYNEQFF. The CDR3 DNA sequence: TGTGCCAGCAGCCTCAGCGGGAGTTCCTACAATGAGCAGTTCTTC.

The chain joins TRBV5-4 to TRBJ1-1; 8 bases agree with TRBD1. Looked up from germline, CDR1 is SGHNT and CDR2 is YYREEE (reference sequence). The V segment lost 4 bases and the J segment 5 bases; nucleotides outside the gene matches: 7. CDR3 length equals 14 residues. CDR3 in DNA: TGTGCCAGCAGCGTTGGACAGGGAGATACTGAAGCTTTCTTT. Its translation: CASSVGQGDTEAFF.

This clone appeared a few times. CDR3 amino acids: CASSFSARESTDTQYF. The DNA of the CDR3 is TGTGCCAGCAGCTTCTCTGCGCGGGAATCCACAGATACGCAGTATTTT. The J gene is TRBJ2-3, the V gene TRBV5-6, with D perhaps matching TRBD2 (6 bases). V was trimmed by 2 bases and J by 2 bases, leaving 15 bases between them. The CDR3 loop spans 16 amino acids. Looked up from germline, CDR1 is SGHDT and CDR2 is YYEEEE.

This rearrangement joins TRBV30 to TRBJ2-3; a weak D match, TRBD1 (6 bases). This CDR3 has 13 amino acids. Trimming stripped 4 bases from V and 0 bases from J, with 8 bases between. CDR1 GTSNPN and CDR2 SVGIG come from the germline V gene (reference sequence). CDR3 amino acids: CAWNRVSTDTQYF. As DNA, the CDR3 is TGTGCCTGGAACAGGGTTAGCACAGATACGCAGTATTTT.

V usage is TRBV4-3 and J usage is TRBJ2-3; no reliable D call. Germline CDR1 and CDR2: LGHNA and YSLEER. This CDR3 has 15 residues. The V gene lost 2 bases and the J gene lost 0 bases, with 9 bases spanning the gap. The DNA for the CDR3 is TGCGCCAGCAGCCAAAGAGGAACTAGCACAGATACGCAGTATTTT. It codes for CASSQRGTSTDTQYF.

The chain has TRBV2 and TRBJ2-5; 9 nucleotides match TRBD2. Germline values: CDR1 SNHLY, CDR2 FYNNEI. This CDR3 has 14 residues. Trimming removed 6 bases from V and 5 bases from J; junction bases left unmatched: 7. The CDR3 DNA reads TGTGCCAGCAGAGGTAGCGGGAGTTGGGAGACCCAGTACTTC. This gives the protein CASRGSGSWETQYF.

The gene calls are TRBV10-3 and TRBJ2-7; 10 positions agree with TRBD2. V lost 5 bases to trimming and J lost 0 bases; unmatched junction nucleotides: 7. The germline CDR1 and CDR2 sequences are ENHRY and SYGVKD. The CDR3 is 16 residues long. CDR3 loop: CAISTGLAEISYEQYF. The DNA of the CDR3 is TGTGCCATCAGTACCGGACTAGCGGAAATCTCCTACGAGCAGTACTTC.

CDR3 in amino acids: CASSGYRRGRAAGANVLTF. As DNA, the CDR3 is TGTGCCAGCAGTGGCTACCGCAGGGGGCGAGCTGCTGGGGCCAACGTCCTGACTTTC. This rearrangement joins TRBV6-1 to TRBJ2-6; 8 nucleotides align to TRBD1. Germline loops: CDR1 MNHNS, CDR2 SASEGT. This CDR3 has 19 amino acids. V was pared by 4 bases and J by 2 bases, with 13 bases of the junction left unmatched.

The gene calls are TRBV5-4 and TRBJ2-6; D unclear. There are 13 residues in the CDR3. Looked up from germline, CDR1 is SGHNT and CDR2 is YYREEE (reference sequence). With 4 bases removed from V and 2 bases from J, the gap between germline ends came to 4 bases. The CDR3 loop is CASSPPGANVLTF. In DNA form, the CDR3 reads TGTGCCAGCAGCCCTCCTGGGGCCAACGTCCTGACTTTC. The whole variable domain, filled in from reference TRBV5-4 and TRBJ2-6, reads ETGVTQSPTHLIKTRGQQVTLRCSSQSGHNTVSWYQQALGQGPQFIFQYYREEENGRGNFPPRFSGLQFPNYSSELNVNALELDDSALYLCASSPPGANVLTFGAGSRLTVL.

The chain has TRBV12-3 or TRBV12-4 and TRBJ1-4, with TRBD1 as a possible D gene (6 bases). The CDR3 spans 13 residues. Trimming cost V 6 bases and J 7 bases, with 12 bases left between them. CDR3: CASRPGAGEKLFF. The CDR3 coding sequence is TGTGCCAGCAGACCAGGGGCTGGTGAAAAACTGTTTTTT.

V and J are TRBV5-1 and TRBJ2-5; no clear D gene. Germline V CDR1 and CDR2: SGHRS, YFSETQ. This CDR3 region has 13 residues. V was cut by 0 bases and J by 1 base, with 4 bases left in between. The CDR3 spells CASSLVVQETQYF. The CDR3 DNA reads TGCGCCAGCAGCTTGGTAGTCCAAGAGACCCAGTACTTC.

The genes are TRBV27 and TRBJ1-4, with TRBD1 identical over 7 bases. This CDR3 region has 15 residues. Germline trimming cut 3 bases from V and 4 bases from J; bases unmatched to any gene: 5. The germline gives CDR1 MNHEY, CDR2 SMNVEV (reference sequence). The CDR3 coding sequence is TGTGCCAGCAGTTTTATAACAGGGGATAATGAAAAACTGTTTTTT. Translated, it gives CASSFITGDNEKLFF.

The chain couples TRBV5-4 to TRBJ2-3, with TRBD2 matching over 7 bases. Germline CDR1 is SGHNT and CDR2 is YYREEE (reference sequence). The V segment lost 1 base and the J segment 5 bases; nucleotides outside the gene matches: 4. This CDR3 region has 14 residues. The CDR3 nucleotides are TGTGCCAGCAGCTTGAGAGGGAGGGTAGATACGCAGTATTTT. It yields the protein CASSLRGRVDTQYF.

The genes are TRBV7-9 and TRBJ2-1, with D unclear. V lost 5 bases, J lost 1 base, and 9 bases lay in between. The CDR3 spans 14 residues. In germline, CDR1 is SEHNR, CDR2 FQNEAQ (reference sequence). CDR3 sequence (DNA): TGTGCCAGCAGCCCAGGCAGTTCCTACAATGAGCAGTTCTTC. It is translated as CASSPGSSYNEQFF. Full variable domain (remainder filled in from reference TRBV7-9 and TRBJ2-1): DTGVSQNPRHKITKRGQNVTFRCDPISEHNRLYWYRQTLGQGPEFLTYFQNEAQLEKSRLLSDRFSAERPKGSFSTLEIQRTEQGDSAMYLCASSPGSSYNEQFFGPGTRLTVL.

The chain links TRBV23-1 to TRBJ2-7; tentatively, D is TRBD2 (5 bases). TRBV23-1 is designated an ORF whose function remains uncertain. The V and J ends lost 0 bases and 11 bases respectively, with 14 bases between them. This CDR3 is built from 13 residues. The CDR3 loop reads CASSQSLGILEYV. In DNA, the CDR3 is TGCGCCAGCAGTCAATCCCTCGGGATTCTCGAGTACGTC.

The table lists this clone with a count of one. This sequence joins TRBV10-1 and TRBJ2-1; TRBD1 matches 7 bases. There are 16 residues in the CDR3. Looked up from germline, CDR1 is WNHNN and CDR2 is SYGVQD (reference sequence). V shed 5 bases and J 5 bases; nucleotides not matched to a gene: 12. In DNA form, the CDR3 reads TGCGCCAGCAGTCCCTATAGAGGGGGCCCCCACAATGAGCAGTTCTTC. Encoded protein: CASSPYRGGPHNEQFF.

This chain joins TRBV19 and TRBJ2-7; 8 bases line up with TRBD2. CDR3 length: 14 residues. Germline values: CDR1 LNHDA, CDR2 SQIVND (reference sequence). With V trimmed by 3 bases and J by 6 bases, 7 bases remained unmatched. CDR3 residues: CASSMQAGVGEQYF. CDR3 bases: TGTGCCAGTAGTATGCAAGCGGGAGTGGGCGAGCAGTACTTC.

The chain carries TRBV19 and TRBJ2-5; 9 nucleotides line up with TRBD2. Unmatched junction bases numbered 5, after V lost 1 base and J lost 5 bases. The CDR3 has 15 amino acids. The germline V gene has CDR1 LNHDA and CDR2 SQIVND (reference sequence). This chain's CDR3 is CASSIVRLAGETQYF. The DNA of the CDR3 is TGTGCCAGTAGTATAGTGAGGCTAGCGGGGGAGACCCAGTACTTC.